This passage covers 16 T cell receptor beta chains from one sample sequenced in a study of blood T cell repertoires in COVID-19. The assay was immunoSEQ multiplex PCR, and TCRdb's table has in-frame clones only and misses some. The sample records 75,000 to 100,000 clones, approximately 87% being singletons. Sequencing was done on a sample of peripheral blood. These receptors all come from a human donor in a cohort sampled during active COVID-19.

The chain links TRBV30 to TRBJ2-7; 7 bases match TRBD2. In germline, CDR1 is GTSNPN, CDR2 SVGIG (reference sequence). This CDR3 comprises 15 residues. J gave up 0 bases and V 0 bases, and 5 bases lay outside the gene matches. Here the CDR3 reads CAWSVGGGSSYEQYF. CDR3 DNA sequence: TGTGCCTGGAGTGTGGGCGGCGGGAGCTCCTACGAGCAGTACTTC.

The V gene is TRBV5-1, the J gene TRBJ1-5; TRBD1 matches at 7 bases. Trimming removed 2 bases from V and 7 bases from J; junction bases left unmatched: 6. CDR3 size: 14 residues. Germline V CDR1 and CDR2: SGHRS, YFSETQ. CDR3 in DNA: TGCGCCAGCAGCTTAACAGGGGAGCTACAGCCCCAGCATTTT. It encodes CASSLTGELQPQHF.

The chain carries TRBV27 and TRBJ1-2, with 10 bases fitting TRBD1. The germline gives CDR1 MNHEY, CDR2 SMNVEV (reference sequence). This CDR3 has 15 amino acids. V lost 6 bases to trimming and J lost 7 bases; unmatched junction nucleotides: 11. The CDR3 sequence: CASRLGTGQGSGYTF. The CDR3 DNA reads TGTGCCAGCAGATTAGGGACGGGACAGGGGAGTGGCTACACCTTC.

The rearrangement uses TRBV27 and TRBJ2-1; TRBD1 agrees at 9 bases. Trimming removed 5 bases from V and 3 bases from J; junction bases left unmatched: 8. The CDR3 runs to 16 residues. CDR1 is MNHEY, CDR2 SMNVEV, per germline (reference sequence). As DNA, the CDR3 is TGTGCCAGCAGTATTGGGACAGGGAGTTACTACAATGAGCAGTTCTTC. Translation: CASSIGTGSYYNEQFF.

V gene TRBV18 combines with J gene TRBJ2-7; perhaps TRBD1 as D (7 bases). Per germline, CDR1 KGHSH and CDR2 LQKENI. Trimming removed 2 bases from V and 4 bases from J, with 15 bases in between. The CDR3 length is 15 residues. CDR3 loop: CASSPGGGVRYEQYF. Written as DNA, the CDR3 is TGTGCCAGCTCACCAGGAGGGGGCGTTCGATACGAGCAGTACTTC.

The rearrangement joins TRBV6-5 to TRBJ2-5; tentatively, D is TRBD1 (6 bases). CDR1 is MNHEY, CDR2 SVGAGI, per germline. Trimming pared 8 bases from V and 6 bases from J, leaving 19 bases between. There are 14 residues in the CDR3. CDR3 amino acids: CASAPPGQGKTQYF. DNA of the CDR3: TGTGCCAGCGCCCCACCGGGGCAGGGGAAGACCCAGTACTTC.

V and J are TRBV10-2 and TRBJ2-4, with 11 bases matching TRBD2. After removal of 5 bases from V and 3 bases from J, the junction contained 18 bases not matched to a gene. The CDR3 consists of 20 residues. Germline CDR1 WSHSY, CDR2 SAAADI. The CDR3 sequence is CASSSPSGRYLPSLKNIQYF. CDR3 nucleotides: TGCGCCAGCAGTTCGCCTAGCGGGAGGTACCTACCCTCTCTCAAAAACATTCAGTACTTC.

The chain links TRBV14 to TRBJ2-1, with a tentative D call TRBD1 (7 bases). V was shortened by 8 bases and J by 8 bases, with 19 bases between the two germline ends. Per the germline V gene, CDR1 is SGHDN and CDR2 is FVKESK. The CDR3 is 14 amino acids. CDR3 sequence: CASGDEAGGYEQFF. DNA of the CDR3: TGTGCCAGCGGCGATGAGGCAGGGGGGTATGAGCAGTTCTTC.

The V call is TRBV28, the J call TRBJ1-1; possible D gene TRBD1, 5 bases. This CDR3 contains 12 residues. The germline gives CDR1 MDHEN, CDR2 SYDVKM. Trimming removed 6 bases from V and 6 bases from J, with 11 bases in between. CDR3 bases: TGTGCCAGCAGGCAGGGATCGTCTGAAGCTTTCTTT. This sequence encodes CASRQGSSEAFF.

The chain joins TRBV21-1 to TRBJ2-7; TRBD2 reflects the table's D call only, with no check against the DNA. TRBV21-1 is noted as a pseudogene. The CDR3 has 12 residues. The CDR3: CAIKRKTYEQYF. CDR3 sequence (DNA): TGTGCCATCAAGAGGAAAACCTACGAGCAGTACTTC.

This sequence joins TRBV28 and TRBJ1-6; no clear D gene. In germline, CDR1 is MDHEN, CDR2 SYDVKM. This CDR3 comprises 13 residues. V lost 7 bases and J lost 12, with 16 bases in between. The CDR3 DNA follows: TGTGCCAGCATCGGGTCAGCCCTCCTACCCCTCCACTTT. Translated: CASIGSALLPLHF.

The rearrangement uses TRBV2 and TRBJ2-1; tentatively, D is TRBD2 (5 bases). Trimming pared 4 bases from V and 6 bases from J, leaving 10 bases between. The CDR3 runs to 13 residues. Looked up from germline, CDR1 is SNHLY and CDR2 is FYNNEI. CDR3 region: CASSVTRGNEQFF. The CDR3 region has the DNA TGTGCCAGCAGTGTAACTAGAGGCAATGAGCAGTTCTTC.

This chain uses TRBV30 with TRBJ2-3, with TRBD1 matching over 10 bases. Germline trimming cut 4 bases from V and 2 bases from J; bases unmatched to any gene: 6. The CDR3 sequence is 15 residues long. Germline assignment: CDR1 GTSNPN and CDR2 SVGIG (reference sequence). Here the CDR3 reads CAWNTGTGVTDTQYF. As DNA, the CDR3 is TGTGCCTGGAATACCGGGACAGGGGTCACAGATACGCAGTATTTT.

The chain uses TRBV28 and TRBJ1-6, with unresolved D. Germline V gene lookup returns CDR1 MDHEN and CDR2 SYDVKM. The V gene lost 8 bases and the J gene lost 0 bases, with 11 bases spanning the gap. The CDR3 spans 15 residues. The CDR3 DNA reads as TGTGCCAGCGGTCCTTCGAGCTCCTATAATTCACCCCTCCACTTT. Translation gives CASGPSSSYNSPLHF.

This clone was seen a single time. The CDR3 reads CASSVHTGEQETQYF. CDR3 coding DNA: TGTGCCAGCAGTGTCCATACAGGGGAACAAGAGACCCAGTACTTC. The rearrangement links TRBV28 to TRBJ2-5, with 7 bases identical to TRBD1. CDR3 length equals 15 residues. J was trimmed by 2 bases and V by 5 bases; bases with no gene match: 8. Germline V gives CDR1 MDHEN, CDR2 SYDVKM.

V usage is TRBV5-8 and J usage is TRBJ1-1, with no clear D. Germline-derived CDR1 and CDR2 are SGHTS and YDEGEE. Trimming left V 0 bases short and J 0 bases short, with 9 bases between. The CDR3 extends over 15 amino acids. CDR3 nucleotides: TGTGCCAGCAGCTTGGACCACTTTATGAACACTGAAGCTTTCTTT. Translation gives CASSLDHFMNTEAFF.